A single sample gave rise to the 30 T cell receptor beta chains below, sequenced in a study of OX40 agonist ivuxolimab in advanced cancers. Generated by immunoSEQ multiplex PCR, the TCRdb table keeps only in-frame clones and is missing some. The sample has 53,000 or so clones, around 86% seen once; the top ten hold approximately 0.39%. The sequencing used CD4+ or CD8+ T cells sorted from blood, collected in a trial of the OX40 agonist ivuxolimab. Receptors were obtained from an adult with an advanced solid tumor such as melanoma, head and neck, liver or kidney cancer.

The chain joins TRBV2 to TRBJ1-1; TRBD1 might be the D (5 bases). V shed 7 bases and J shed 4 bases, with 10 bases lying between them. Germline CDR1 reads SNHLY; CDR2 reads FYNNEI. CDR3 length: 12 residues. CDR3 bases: TGTGCCAGCAATTCAGGGTTCACTGAAGCTTTCTTT. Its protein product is CASNSGFTEAFF. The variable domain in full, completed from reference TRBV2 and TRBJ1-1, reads EPEVTQTPSHQVTQMGQEVILRCVPISNHLYFYWYRQILGQKVEFLVSFYNNEISEKSEIFDDQFSVERPDGSNFTLKIRSTKLEDSAMYFCASNSGFTEAFFGQGTRLTVV.

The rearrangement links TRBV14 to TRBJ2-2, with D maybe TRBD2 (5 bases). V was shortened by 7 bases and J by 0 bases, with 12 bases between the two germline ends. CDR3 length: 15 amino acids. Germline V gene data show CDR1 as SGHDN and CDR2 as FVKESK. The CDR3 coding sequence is TGTGCCAGCAATCCCCTCGGGACGAACACCGGGGAGCTGTTTTTT. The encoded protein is CASNPLGTNTGELFF.

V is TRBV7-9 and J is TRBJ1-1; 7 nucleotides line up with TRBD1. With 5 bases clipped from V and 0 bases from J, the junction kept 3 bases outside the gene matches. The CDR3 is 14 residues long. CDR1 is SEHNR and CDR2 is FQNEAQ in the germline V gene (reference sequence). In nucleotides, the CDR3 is TGTGCCAGCAGCCCACAGGGGCTGAACACTGAAGCTTTCTTT. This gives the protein CASSPQGLNTEAFF. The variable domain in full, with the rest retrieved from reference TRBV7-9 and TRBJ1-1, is DTGVSQNPRHKITKRGQNVTFRCDPISEHNRLYWYRQTLGQGPEFLTYFQNEAQLEKSRLLSDRFSAERPKGSFSTLEIQRTEQGDSAMYLCASSPQGLNTEAFFGQGTRLTVV.

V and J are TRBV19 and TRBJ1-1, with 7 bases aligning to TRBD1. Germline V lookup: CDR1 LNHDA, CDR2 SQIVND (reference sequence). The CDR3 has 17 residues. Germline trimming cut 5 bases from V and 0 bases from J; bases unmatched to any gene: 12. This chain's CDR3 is CASSLRDSDILNTEAFF. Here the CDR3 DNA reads TGTGCCAGTAGTCTTCGGGACAGCGACATTCTGAACACTGAAGCTTTCTTT.

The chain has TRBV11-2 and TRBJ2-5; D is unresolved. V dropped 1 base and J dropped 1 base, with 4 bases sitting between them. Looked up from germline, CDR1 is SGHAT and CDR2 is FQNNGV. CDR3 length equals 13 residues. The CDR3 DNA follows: TGTGCCAGCAGCTTAGGTCCCCAAGAGACCCAGTACTTC. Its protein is CASSLGPQETQYF.

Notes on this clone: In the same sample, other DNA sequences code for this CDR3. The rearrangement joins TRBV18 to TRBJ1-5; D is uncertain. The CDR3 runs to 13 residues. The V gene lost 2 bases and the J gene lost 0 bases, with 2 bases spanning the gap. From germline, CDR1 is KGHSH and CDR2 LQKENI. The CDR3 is CASSPGSNQPQHF. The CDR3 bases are TGTGCCAGCTCACCAGGTAGCAATCAGCCCCAGCATTTT.

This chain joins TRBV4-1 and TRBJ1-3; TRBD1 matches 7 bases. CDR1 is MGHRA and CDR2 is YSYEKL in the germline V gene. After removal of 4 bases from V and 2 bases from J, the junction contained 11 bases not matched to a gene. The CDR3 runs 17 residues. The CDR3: CASSRPGARGAGNTIYF. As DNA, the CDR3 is TGCGCCAGCAGCCGCCCGGGGGCCAGGGGGGCTGGAAACACCATATATTTT.

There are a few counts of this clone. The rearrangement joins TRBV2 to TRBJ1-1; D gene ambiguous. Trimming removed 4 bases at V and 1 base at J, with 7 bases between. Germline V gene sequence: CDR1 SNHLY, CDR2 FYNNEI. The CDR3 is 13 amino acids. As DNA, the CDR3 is TGTGCCAGCAGTGGAGAGGGGAACACTGAAGCTTTCTTT. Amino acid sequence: CASSGEGNTEAFF.

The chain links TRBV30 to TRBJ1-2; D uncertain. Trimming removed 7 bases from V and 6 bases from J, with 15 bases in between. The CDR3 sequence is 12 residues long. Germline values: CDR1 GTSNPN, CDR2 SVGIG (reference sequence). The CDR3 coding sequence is TGTGCCTTGAAAAAAGAAGGTAATGGCTACACCTTC. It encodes CALKKEGNGYTF.

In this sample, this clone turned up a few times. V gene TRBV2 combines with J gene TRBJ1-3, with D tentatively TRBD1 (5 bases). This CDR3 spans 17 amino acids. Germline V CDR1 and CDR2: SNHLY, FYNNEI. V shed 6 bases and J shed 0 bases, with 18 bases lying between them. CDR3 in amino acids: CASSPDSGSPSGNTIYF. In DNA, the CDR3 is TGTGCCAGCAGCCCCGACAGCGGCAGCCCCTCTGGAAACACCATATATTTT. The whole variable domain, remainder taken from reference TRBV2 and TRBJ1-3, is EPEVTQTPSHQVTQMGQEVILRCVPISNHLYFYWYRQILGQKVEFLVSFYNNEISEKSEIFDDQFSVERPDGSNFTLKIRSTKLEDSAMYFCASSPDSGSPSGNTIYFGEGSWLTVV.

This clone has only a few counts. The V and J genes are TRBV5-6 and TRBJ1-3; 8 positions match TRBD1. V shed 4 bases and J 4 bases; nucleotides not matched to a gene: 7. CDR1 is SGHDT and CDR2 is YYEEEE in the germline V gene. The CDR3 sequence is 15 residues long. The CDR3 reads CASSLTGETGNTIYF. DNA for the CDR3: TGTGCCAGCAGCCTGACAGGGGAGACAGGAAACACCATATATTTT. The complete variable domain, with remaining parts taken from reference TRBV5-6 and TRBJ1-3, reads DAGVTQSPTHLIKTRGQQVTLRCSPKSGHDTVSWYQQALGQGPQFIFQYYEEEERQRGNFPDRFSGHQFPNYSSELNVNALLLGDSALYLCASSLTGETGNTIYFGEGSWLTVV.

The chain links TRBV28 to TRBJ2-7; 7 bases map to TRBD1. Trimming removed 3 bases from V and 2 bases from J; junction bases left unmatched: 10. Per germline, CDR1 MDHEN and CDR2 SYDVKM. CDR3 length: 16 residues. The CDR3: CASSLAGTADTYEQYF. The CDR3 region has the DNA TGTGCCAGCAGTTTGGCCGGGACAGCTGACACCTACGAGCAGTACTTC.

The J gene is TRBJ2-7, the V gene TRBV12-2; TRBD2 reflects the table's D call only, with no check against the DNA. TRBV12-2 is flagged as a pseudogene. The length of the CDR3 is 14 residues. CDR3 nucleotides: TGTGCAAGTCGCTTAGGAGACTGTGCCTACGAGCAGTACTTC. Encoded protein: CASRLGDCAYEQYF.

This CDR3 is CASSVALGTGRGYGYTF. CDR3 nucleotide sequence: TGTGCCAGCAGCGTAGCTCTCGGGACCGGGAGGGGGTATGGCTACACCTTC. The rearrangement links TRBV9 to TRBJ1-2, with a possible D match to TRBD1 (6 bases). This CDR3 has 17 residues. The germline V and J ends were trimmed by 0 bases and 5 bases, with 20 bases remaining between them. Per germline, CDR1 SGDLS and CDR2 YYNGEE.

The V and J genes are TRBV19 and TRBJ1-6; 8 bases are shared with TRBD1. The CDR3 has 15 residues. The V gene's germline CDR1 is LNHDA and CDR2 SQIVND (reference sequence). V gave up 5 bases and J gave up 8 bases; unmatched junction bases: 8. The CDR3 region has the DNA TGTGCCAGTAGTGAATCGGGACAGGTATATTCACCCCTCCACTTT. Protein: CASSESGQVYSPLHF.

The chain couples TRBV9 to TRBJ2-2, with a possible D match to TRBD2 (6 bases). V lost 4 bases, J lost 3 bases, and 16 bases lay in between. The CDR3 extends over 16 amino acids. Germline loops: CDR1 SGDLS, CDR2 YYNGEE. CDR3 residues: CASSFGDWGDTGELFF. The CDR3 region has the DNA TGTGCCAGCAGCTTCGGAGACTGGGGGGACACCGGGGAGCTGTTTTTT. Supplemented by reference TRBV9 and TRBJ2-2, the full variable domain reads DSGVTQTPKHLITATGQRVTLRCSPRSGDLSVYWYQQSLDQGLQFLIQYYNGEERAKGNILERFSAQQFPDLHSELNLSSLELGDSALYFCASSFGDWGDTGELFFGEGSRLTVL.

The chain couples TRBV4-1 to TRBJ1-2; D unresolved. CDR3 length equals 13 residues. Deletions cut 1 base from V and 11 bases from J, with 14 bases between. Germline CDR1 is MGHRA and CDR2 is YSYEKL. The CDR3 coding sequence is TGCGCCAGCAGCCAAGTTTTCTGGCCGGTGTACACCTTC. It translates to CASSQVFWPVYTF.

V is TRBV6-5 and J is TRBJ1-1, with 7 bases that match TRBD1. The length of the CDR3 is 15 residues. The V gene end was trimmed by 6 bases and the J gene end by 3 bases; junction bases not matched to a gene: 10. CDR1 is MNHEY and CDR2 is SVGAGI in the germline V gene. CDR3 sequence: CASSLTWTGDTEAFF. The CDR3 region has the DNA TGTGCCAGCAGCCTTACTTGGACAGGAGACACTGAAGCTTTCTTT.

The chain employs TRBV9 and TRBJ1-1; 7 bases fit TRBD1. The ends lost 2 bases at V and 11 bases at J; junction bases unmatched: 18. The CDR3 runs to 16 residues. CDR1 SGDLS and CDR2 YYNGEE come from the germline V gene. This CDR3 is CASSVARDSLPEAAFF. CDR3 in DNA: TGTGCCAGCAGCGTTGCCCGGGACAGTCTTCCCGAAGCGGCTTTCTTT. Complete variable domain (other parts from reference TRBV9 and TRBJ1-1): DSGVTQTPKHLITATGQRVTLRCSPRSGDLSVYWYQQSLDQGLQFLIQYYNGEERAKGNILERFSAQQFPDLHSELNLSSLELGDSALYFCASSVARDSLPEAAFFGQGTRLTVV.

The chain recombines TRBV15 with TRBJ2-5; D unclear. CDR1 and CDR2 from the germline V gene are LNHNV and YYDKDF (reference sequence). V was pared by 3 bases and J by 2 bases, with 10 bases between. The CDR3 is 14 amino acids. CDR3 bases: TGTGCCACCAGCAGGCCTAGGGCGCAAGAGACCCAGTACTTC. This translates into CATSRPRAQETQYF.

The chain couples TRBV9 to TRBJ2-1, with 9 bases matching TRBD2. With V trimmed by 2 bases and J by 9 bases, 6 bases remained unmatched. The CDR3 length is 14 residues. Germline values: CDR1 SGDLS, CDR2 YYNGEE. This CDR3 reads CASSVWREGREQFF. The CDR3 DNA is TGTGCCAGCAGCGTTTGGCGGGAGGGCCGTGAGCAGTTCTTC.

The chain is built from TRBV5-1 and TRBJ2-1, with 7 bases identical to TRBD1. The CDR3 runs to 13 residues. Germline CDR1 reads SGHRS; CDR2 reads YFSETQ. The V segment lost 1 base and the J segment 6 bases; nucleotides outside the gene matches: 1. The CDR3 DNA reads TGCGCCAGCAGCTTGAACAGGGGCAATGAGCAGTTCTTC. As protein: CASSLNRGNEQFF.

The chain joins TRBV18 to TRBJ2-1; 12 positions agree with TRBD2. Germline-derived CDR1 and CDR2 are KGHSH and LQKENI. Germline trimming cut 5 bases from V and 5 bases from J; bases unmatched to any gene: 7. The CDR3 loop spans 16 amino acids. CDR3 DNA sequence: TGTGCCAGCTCAGGAACTAGCGGGGGGCTCAACAATGAGCAGTTCTTC. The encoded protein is CASSGTSGGLNNEQFF.

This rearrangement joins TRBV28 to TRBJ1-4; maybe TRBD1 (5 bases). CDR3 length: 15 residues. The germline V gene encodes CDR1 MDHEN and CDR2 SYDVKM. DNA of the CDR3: TGTGCGACCGGCCGGGGGACCCTGTGGGGCGAAAAACTGTTTTTT. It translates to CATGRGTLWGEKLFF.

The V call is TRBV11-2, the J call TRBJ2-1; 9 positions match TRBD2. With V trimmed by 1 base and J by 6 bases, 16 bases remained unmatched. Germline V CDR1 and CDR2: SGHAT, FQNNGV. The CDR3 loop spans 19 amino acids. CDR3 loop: CASSLGFRVASGKGNEQFF. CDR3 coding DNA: TGTGCCAGCAGCTTAGGCTTTCGGGTTGCTAGCGGGAAAGGCAATGAGCAGTTCTTC.

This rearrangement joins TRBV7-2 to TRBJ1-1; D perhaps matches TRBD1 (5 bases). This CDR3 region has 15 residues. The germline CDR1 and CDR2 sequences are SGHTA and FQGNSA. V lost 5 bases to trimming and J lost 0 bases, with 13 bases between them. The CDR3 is CASSVLTAMNTEAFF. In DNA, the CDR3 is TGTGCCAGCAGCGTATTGACAGCCATGAACACTGAAGCTTTCTTT.

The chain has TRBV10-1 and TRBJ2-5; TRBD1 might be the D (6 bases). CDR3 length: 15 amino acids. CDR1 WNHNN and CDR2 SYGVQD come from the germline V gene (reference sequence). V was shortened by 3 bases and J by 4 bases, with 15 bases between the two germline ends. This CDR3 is CASSDPAWGRETQYF. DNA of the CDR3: TGCGCCAGCAGTGATCCAGCTTGGGGGCGAGAGACCCAGTACTTC.

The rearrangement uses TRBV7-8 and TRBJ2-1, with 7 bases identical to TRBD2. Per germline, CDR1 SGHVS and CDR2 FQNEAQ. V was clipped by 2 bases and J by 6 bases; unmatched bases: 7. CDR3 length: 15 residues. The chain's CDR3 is CASSLQAGDGNEQFF. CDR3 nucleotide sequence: TGTGCCAGCAGCTTACAGGCGGGGGATGGCAATGAGCAGTTCTTC.

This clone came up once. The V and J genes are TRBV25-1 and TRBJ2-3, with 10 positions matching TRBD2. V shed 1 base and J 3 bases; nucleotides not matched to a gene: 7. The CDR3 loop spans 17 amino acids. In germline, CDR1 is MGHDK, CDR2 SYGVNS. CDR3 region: CASSESLAGVGTDTQYF. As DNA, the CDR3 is TGTGCCAGCAGTGAATCGCTAGCGGGAGTGGGGACAGATACGCAGTATTTT. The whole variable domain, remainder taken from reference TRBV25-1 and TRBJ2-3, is EADIYQTPRYLVIGTGKKITLECSQTMGHDKMYWYQQDPGMELHLIHYSYGVNSTEKGDLSSESTVSRIRTEHFPLTLESARPSHTSQYLCASSESLAGVGTDTQYFGPGTRLTVL.

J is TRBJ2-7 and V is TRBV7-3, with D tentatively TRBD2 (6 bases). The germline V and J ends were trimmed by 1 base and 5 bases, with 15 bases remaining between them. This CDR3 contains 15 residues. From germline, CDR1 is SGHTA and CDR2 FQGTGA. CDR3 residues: CASSLSLAGRNEQYF. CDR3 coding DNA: TGTGCCAGCAGCTTAAGTCTGGCAGGGAGGAACGAGCAGTACTTC.